One sample yielded the 16 T cell receptor beta chains listed below, sequenced in a study of blood T cells in healthy people across ages. For the second PCR, which ran for about 6 to 12 cycles, a sample-barcoded 5' primer and a J-beta primer mix were used. TCRdb reanalysed the 5' RACE reads using MiXCR and keeps one entry per CDR3 protein. The sample gives under 1,100,000 distinct CDR3 sequences, approximately 25% of which show up once; around 0.75% is in the top ten. The same sample was also studied in work on T cells of mothers and their children.

Source material: blood. The receptors shown here come from a girl under 10 years old in good health.

This clonotype was counted between two and nine times. The chain is built from TRBV28 and TRBJ1-2; D not resolved. Germline V gene data show CDR1 as MDHEN and CDR2 as SYDVKM. V lost 6 bases to trimming and J lost 6 bases, with 14 bases between them. The CDR3 loop spans 13 amino acids. CDR3 nucleotides: TGTGCCAGCAGCCCGCGGCCTCGTGATGGCTACACCTTC. It is translated as CASSPRPRDGYTF.

This clonotype was counted only a few times. The V call is TRBV5-1, the J call TRBJ1-2; possible D gene TRBD1, 5 bases. The CDR3 spans 14 residues. Germline CDR1 reads SGHRS; CDR2 reads YFSETQ. V was shortened by 4 bases and J by 4 bases, with 14 bases between the two germline ends. CDR3 bases: TGCGCCAGCAGCGCAGGGTCAACTATCTATGGCTACACCTTC. Encoded protein: CASSAGSTIYGYTF.

This clonotype was counted between two and nine times. The chain joins TRBV6-2 or TRBV6-3 to TRBJ2-5; D possibly corresponds to TRBD2 (5 bases). V shed 5 bases and J shed 7 bases, with 5 bases lying between them. The CDR3 has 10 residues. Looked up from germline, CDR1 is MNHEY and CDR2 is SVGEGT. This CDR3 reads CASSAGTQYF. CDR3 sequence (DNA): TGTGCCAGCAGTGCGGGGACCCAGTACTTC.

This sequence joins TRBV25-1 and TRBJ2-5, with 7 bases aligning to TRBD2. With 8 bases clipped from V and 0 bases from J, the junction kept 3 bases outside the gene matches. The CDR3 has 13 residues. CDR1 and CDR2 from the germline V gene are MGHDK and SYGVNS. CDR3 nucleotides: TGTGCCAGCTCTACTAGCGACCAAGAGACCCAGTACTTC. Its translation: CASSTSDQETQYF. The entire variable domain, with the rest obtained from reference TRBV25-1 and TRBJ2-5, is as follows: EADIYQTPRYLVIGTGKKITLECSQTMGHDKMYWYQQDPGMELHLIHYSYGVNSTEKGDLSSESTVSRIRTEHFPLTLESARPSHTSQYLCASSTSDQETQYFGPGTRLLVL.

This clonotype was observed a few times. CDR3 in DNA: TGTGCCAGCAGCGTACGAGGCGGGGGAGAGACCCAGTACTTC. Its protein product is CASSVRGGGETQYF. The V gene is TRBV9, the J gene TRBJ2-5; 7 bases fit TRBD2. CDR1 SGDLS and CDR2 YYNGEE come from the germline V gene. Trimming removed 1 base from V and 4 bases from J; junction bases left unmatched: 4. This CDR3 contains 14 residues.

The chain uses TRBV6-6 and TRBJ2-3; D possibly corresponds to TRBD1 (6 bases). CDR3 length equals 11 residues. The germline V gene has CDR1 MNHNY and CDR2 SVGAGI (reference sequence). V gave up 7 bases and J gave up 6 bases, with 8 bases separating them. CDR3 coding DNA: TGTGCCAGCAACAGGGAGGATACGCAGTATTTT. Its protein is CASNREDTQYF.

This clonotype was seen only a few times. The CDR3 DNA reads TGTGCCAGCAGCCAAGTCCAACAGATTTTTTCACCCCTCCACTTT. Protein: CASSQVQQIFSPLHF. The chain carries TRBV4-2 and TRBJ1-6; D is unclear. Trimming removed 1 base at V and 9 bases at J, with 13 bases between. Germline V gene sequence: CDR1 LGHNA, CDR2 YNFKEQ. The CDR3 has 15 amino acids.

The rearrangement uses TRBV14 and TRBJ2-1; the match to TRBD2 covers 8 bases. The J call may not be correct, given that the DNA end is closer to TRBJ2-7. CDR3 length equals 15 residues. Germline values: CDR1 SGHDN, CDR2 FVKESK. CDR3 DNA sequence: TGTGCCAGCAGCACTAGCGGTTACAGCTCCTACGAGCAGTACTTC. Translation: CASSTSGYSSYEQYF.

This clonotype came up a few times. The chain employs TRBV6-1 and TRBJ2-7; D possibly corresponds to TRBD2 (5 bases). This CDR3 contains 15 residues. CDR1 and CDR2 (germline): MNHNS, SASEGT. V gave up 6 bases and J gave up 2 bases, with 17 bases separating them. The chain's CDR3 is CASSPILGVPYEQYF. Here the CDR3 DNA reads TGTGCCAGCAGCCCCATACTCGGGGTCCCCTACGAGCAGTACTTC.

This sequence joins TRBV6-1 and TRBJ1-2; D remains ambiguous. The V gene lost 1 base and the J gene lost 2 bases, with 8 bases spanning the gap. The CDR3 has 14 residues. Germline V gene data show CDR1 as MNHNS and CDR2 as SASEGT. CDR3 in amino acids: CASSEVGENYGYTF. DNA of the CDR3: TGTGCCAGCAGTGAAGTGGGAGAGAACTATGGCTACACCTTC.

J is TRBJ2-1 and V is TRBV6-2 or TRBV6-3; D might be TRBD1 (6 bases). The CDR3 loop spans 15 amino acids. The germline V and J ends were trimmed by 5 bases and 6 bases, with 17 bases remaining between them. CDR1 and CDR2 from the germline V gene are MNHEY and SVGEGT. In DNA form, the CDR3 reads TGTGCCAGCAGTAACCGGGACACACCCATCAATGAGCAGTTCTTC. It encodes CASSNRDTPINEQFF.

V usage is TRBV28 and J usage is TRBJ1-6; no clear D. The CDR3 spans 13 residues. The V gene lost 2 bases and the J gene lost 10 bases, with 9 bases spanning the gap. Germline lookup yields CDR1 MDHEN and CDR2 SYDVKM. The CDR3 nucleotides read TGTGCCAGCAGTTTAAGGGTGGGATCACCCCTCCACTTT. The encoded protein is CASSLRVGSPLHF.

The chain uses TRBV15 and TRBJ2-5; D ambiguous. V lost 0 bases, J lost 1 base, and 12 bases lay in between. CDR3 length: 16 residues. The germline CDR1 and CDR2 sequences are LNHNV and YYDKDF (reference sequence). The CDR3 region has the DNA TGTGCCACCAGCAGAGATAGGGCAGCCCTCCAAGAGACCCAGTACTTC. Amino acids: CATSRDRAALQETQYF.

This chain joins TRBV29-1 and TRBJ1-3; D remains unclear. V shed 3 bases and J shed 1 base, with 4 bases lying between them. From germline, CDR1 is SQVTM and CDR2 ANQGSEA. There are 12 residues in the CDR3. The CDR3 loop reads CSVDSSGNTIYF. The CDR3 region has the DNA TGCAGCGTTGACTCGTCTGGAAACACCATATATTTT.

The chain couples TRBV6-6 to TRBJ2-5, with D possibly matching TRBD1 (5 bases). Judging by the DNA end, TRBJ2-1 fits better; the J call may be wrong. The CDR3 consists of 15 residues. Per the germline V gene, CDR1 is MNHNY and CDR2 is SVGAGI (reference sequence). DNA of the CDR3: TGTGCCAGCAGTTACTCCGGCCAGGGAATTGATGAGCAGTTCTTC. As protein: CASSYSGQGIDEQFF.

This clonotype was detected only a few times. Sequence at one end of the junction differs from germline and may be a read error. CDR3 DNA: TGTGCCAGCAGTCCGGGACAGGCTAATGAAAAACTGTTATTT. It translates to CASSPGQANEKLLF. V is TRBV27 and J is TRBJ1-4; the match to TRBD1 covers 8 bases. This CDR3 has 14 amino acids. The germline V gene encodes CDR1 MNHEY and CDR2 SMNVEV (reference sequence).